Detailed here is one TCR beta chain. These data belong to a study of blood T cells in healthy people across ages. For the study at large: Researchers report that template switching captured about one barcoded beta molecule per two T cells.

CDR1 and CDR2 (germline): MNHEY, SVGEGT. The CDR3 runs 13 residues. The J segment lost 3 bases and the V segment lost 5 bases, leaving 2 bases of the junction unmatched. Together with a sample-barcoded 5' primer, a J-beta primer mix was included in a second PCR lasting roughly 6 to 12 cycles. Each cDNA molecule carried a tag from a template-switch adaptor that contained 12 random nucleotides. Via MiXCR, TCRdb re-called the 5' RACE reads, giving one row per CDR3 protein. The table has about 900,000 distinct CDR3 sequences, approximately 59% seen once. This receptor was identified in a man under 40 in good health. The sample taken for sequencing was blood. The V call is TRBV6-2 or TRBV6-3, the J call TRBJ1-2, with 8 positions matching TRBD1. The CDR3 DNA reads TGTGCCAGCAGTCGGACAGGGCACTATGGCTACACCTTC. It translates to CASSRTGHYGYTF.